The clone carrying this T cell receptor (beta chain) was counted only a few times. The record originates from a study of identical twins. Deletions cut 4 bases from V and 2 bases from J, with 4 bases between. CDR1 is SEHNR and CDR2 is FQNEAQ in the germline V gene (reference sequence). CDR3 length: 12 amino acids. TCRdb re-derived calls from the 5' RACE reads in MiXCR, one entry per CDR3 protein. Of roughly 250,000 distinct CDR3 sequences in the sample, about an eighth were seen once. The chain recombines TRBV7-9 with TRBJ2-3, with no clear D. The material sequenced was memory (CD45RO+) T cells sorted from blood. The receptor was isolated from a woman under 30 in good health. The CDR3 nucleotides read TGTGCCAGCAGCTCTGTCACAGATACGCAGTATTTT. The encoded protein is CASSSVTDTQYF.